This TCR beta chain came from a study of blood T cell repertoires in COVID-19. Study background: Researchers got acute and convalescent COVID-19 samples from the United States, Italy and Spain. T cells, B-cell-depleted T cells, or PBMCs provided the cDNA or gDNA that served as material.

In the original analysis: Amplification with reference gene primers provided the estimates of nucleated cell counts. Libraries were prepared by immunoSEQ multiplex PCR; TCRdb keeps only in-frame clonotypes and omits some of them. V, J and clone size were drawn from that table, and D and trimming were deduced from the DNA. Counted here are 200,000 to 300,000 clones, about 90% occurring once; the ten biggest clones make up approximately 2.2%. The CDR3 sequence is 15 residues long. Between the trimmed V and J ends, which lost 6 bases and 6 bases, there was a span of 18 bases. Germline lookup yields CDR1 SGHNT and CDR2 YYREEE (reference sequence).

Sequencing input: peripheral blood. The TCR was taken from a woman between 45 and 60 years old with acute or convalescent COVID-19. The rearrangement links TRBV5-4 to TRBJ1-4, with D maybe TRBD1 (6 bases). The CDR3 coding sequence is TGTGCCAGCACGGACATGGGAGGGGGGTATGAAAAACTGTTTTTT. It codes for CASTDMGGGYEKLFF.